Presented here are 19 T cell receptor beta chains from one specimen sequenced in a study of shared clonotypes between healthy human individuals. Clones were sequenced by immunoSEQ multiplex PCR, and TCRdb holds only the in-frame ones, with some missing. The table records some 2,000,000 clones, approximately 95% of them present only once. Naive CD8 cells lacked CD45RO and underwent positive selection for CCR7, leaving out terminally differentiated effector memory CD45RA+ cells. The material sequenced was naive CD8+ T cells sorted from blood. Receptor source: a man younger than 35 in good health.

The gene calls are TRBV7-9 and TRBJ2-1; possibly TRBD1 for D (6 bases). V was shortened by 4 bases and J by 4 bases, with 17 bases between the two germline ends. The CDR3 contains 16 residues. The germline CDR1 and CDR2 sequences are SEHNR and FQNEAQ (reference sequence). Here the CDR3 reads CASSSSGDPGYNEQFF. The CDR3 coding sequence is TGTGCCAGCAGCTCTTCAGGGGACCCGGGTTACAATGAGCAGTTCTTC. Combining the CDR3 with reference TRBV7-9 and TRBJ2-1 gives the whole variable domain DTGVSQNPRHKITKRGQNVTFRCDPISEHNRLYWYRQTLGQGPEFLTYFQNEAQLEKSRLLSDRFSAERPKGSFSTLEIQRTEQGDSAMYLCASSSSGDPGYNEQFFGPGTRLTVL.

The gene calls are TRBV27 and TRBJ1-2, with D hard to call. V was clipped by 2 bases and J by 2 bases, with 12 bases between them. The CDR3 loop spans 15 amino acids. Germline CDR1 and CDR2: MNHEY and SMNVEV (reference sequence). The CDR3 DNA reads TGTGCCAGCAGTTTAGAAGCAAATTCCAACTATGGCTACACCTTC. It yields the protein CASSLEANSNYGYTF.

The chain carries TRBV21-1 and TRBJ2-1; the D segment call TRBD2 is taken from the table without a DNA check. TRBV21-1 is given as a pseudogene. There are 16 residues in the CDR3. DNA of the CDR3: TGTGCCAGCAGCCCCTGGGGGGGAAAGGGTCTCAATGAGCAGTTCTTC. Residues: CASSPWGGKGLNEQFF.

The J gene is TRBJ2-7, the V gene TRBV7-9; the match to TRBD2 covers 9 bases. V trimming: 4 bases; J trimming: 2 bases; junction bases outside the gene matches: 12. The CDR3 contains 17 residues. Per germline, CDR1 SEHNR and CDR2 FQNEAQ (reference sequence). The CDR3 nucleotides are TGTGCCAGCAGCTCGGACTATCAGGCTAGCGGGACCTACGAGCAGTACTTC. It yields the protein CASSSDYQASGTYEQYF.

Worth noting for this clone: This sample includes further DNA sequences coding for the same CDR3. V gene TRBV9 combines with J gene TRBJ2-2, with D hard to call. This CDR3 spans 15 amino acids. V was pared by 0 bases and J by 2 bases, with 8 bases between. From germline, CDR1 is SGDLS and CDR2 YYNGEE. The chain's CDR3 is CASSVVGGNTGELFF. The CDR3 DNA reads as TGTGCCAGCAGCGTAGTAGGCGGAAACACCGGGGAGCTGTTTTTT.

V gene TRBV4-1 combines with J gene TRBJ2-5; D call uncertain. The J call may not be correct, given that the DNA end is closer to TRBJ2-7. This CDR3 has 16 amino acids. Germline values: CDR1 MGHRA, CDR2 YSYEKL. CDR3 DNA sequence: TGCGCCAGCAGCCAAGACTCAGGAACCACCACCTACGAGCAGTACTTC. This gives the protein CASSQDSGTTTYEQYF.

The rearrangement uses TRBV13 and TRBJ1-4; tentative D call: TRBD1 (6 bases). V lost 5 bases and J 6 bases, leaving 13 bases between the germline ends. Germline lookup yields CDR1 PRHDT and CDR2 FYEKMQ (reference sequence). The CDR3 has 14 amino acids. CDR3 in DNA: TGTGCCAGCAGCCTCGGGAGGGGGTATGAAAAACTGTTTTTT. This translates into CASSLGRGYEKLFF. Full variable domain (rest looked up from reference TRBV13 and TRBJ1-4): AAGVIQSPRHLIKEKRETATLKCYPIPRHDTVYWYQQGPGQDPQFLISFYEKMQSDKGSIPDRFSAQQFSDYHSELNMSSLELGDSALYFCASSLGRGYEKLFFGSGTQLSVL.

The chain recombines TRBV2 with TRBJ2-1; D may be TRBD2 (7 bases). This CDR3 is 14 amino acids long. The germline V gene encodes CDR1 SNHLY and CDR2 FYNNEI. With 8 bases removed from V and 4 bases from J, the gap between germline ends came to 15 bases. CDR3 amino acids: CASGGGSGYNEQFF. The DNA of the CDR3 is TGTGCCAGCGGGGGCGGGAGCGGTTACAATGAGCAGTTCTTC.

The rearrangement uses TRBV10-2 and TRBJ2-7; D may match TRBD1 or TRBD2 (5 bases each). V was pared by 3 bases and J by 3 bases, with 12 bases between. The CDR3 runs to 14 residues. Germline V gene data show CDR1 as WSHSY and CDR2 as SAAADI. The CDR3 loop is CASSEAWDGYEQYF. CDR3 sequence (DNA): TGCGCCAGCAGTGAAGCTTGGGACGGCTACGAGCAGTACTTC.

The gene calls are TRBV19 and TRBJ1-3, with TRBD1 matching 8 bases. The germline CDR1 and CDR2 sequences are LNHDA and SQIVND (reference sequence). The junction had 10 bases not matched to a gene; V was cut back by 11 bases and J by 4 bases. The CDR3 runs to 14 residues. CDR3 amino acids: CASQDRGYGNTIYF. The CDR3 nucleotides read TGTGCCTCTCAAGACAGGGGTTACGGAAACACCATATATTTT.

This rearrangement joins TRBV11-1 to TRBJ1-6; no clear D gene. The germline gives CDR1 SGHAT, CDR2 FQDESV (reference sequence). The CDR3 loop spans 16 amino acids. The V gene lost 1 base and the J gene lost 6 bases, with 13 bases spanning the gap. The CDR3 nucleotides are TGTGCCAGCAGCTTAGAGAACAGCGGTGCTAATTCACCCCTCCACTTT. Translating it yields CASSLENSGANSPLHF. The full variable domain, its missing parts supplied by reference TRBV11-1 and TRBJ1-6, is EAEVAQSPRYKITEKSQAVAFWCDPISGHATLYWYRQILGQGPELLVQFQDESVVDDSQLPKDRFSAERLKGVDSTLKIQPAELGDSAMYLCASSLENSGANSPLHFGNGTRLTVT.

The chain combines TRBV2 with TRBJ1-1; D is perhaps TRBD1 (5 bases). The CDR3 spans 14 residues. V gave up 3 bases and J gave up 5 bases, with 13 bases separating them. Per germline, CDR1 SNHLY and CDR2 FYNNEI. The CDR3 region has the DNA TGTGCCAGCAGTGACATGGGGGAGGGGACTGAAGCTTTCTTT. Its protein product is CASSDMGEGTEAFF.

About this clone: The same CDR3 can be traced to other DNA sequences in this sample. As DNA, the CDR3 is TGTGCCAGCAGACCGGGCTTGATGAACACTGAAGCTTTCTTT. Translated: CASRPGLMNTEAFF. The V gene is TRBV2, the J gene TRBJ1-1; D gene uncertain. Germline CDR1 is SNHLY and CDR2 is FYNNEI. V was shortened by 6 bases and J by 0 bases, with 11 bases between the two germline ends. This CDR3 contains 14 residues. The full variable domain, with the rest looked up from reference TRBV2 and TRBJ1-1, is EPEVTQTPSHQVTQMGQEVILRCVPISNHLYFYWYRQILGQKVEFLVSFYNNEISEKSEIFDDQFSVERPDGSNFTLKIRSTKLEDSAMYFCASRPGLMNTEAFFGQGTRLTVV.

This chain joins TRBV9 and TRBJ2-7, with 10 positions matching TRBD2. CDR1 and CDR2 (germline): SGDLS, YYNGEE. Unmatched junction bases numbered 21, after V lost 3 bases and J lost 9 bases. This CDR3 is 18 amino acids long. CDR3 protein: CASSASGRAEDAKFGQYF. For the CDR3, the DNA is TGTGCCAGCAGCGCGAGCGGGAGGGCCGAAGATGCCAAGTTTGGGCAGTACTTC.

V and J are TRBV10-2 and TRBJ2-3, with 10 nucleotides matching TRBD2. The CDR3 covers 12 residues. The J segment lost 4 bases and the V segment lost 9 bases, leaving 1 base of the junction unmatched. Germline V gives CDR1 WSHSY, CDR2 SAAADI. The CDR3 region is CASLAGADTQYF. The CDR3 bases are TGCGCCAGTCTAGCGGGGGCAGATACGCAGTATTTT.

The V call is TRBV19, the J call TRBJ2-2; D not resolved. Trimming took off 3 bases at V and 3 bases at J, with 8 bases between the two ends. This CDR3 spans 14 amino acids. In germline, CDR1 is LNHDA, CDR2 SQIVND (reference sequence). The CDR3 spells CASSMIHHTGELFF. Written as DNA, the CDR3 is TGTGCCAGTAGTATGATACATCACACCGGGGAGCTGTTTTTT.

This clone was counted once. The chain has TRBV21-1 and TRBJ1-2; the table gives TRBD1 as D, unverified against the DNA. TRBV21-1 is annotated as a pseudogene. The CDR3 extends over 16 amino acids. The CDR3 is CASSSLTGPANYGYTF. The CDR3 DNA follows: TGTGCCAGCAGCAGCCTGACAGGGCCGGCTAACTATGGCTACACCTTC.

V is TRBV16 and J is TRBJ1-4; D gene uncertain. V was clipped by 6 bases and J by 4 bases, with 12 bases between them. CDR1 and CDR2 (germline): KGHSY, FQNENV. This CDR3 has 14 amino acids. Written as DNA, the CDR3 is TGTGCCAGCAGGAAGCTGGGAGATAATGAAAAACTGTTTTTT. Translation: CASRKLGDNEKLFF.

CDR3 region: CASSQEGLMNTEAFF. CDR3 nucleotides: TGCGCCAGCAGCCAAGAGGGACTCATGAACACTGAAGCTTTCTTT. V gene TRBV4-1 combines with J gene TRBJ1-1; D perhaps matches TRBD1 (5 bases). Trimming removed 0 bases at V and 0 bases at J, with 8 bases between. The CDR3 consists of 15 residues. The V gene's germline CDR1 is MGHRA and CDR2 YSYEKL.